The rows below give T cell receptor beta chains drawn from one sample of a study of T cell repertoires in cytomegalovirus infection. TCRdb fed the reads into MiXCR, producing one record per CDR3 protein. The table records hundreds of thousands of distinct CDR3 sequences, 24% of them present only once. Sequenced input: CD8+ T cells from PBMCs. These TCRs come from a human donor in good health (CMV status not recorded). Some clones in this sample may be carry-over from other donors' samples. The CDR3 runs from the conserved cysteine through the conserved F or W. The D gene is left open where the match is weak. The listing skips clone size in some rows; elsewhere it reads once, few, many or a size class.

TRBD2 | . | TRBJ2-5 | TRBV7-9 | CVSSDPGLAGFDETQYF | TGTGTCAGCAGCGATCCGGGACTAGCGGGGTTTGATGAGACCCAGTACTTC
. | many | TRBJ1-2 | TRBV7-8 | CASSPYTDSYGYTF | TGTGCCAGCAGCCCCTATACTGACAGCTATGGCTACACCTTC
TRBD1 | . | TRBJ2-1 | TRBV2 | CASLAGGNEQFF | TGTGCCAGCCTGGCAGGGGGCAATGAGCAGTTCTTC
TRBD2 | . | TRBJ2-3 | TRBV6-5 | CASSYERGGDTDTQYF | TGTGCCAGCAGTTACGAACGGGGGGGCGACACAGATACGCAGTATTTT
. | . | TRBJ2-4 | TRBV13 | CASSSQGLAKNIQYF | TGTGCCAGCAGCTCGCAGGGGCTAGCCAAAAACATTCAGTACTTC
. | few | TRBJ2-7 | TRBV5-1 | CASREADTYEQYF | TGCGCCAGCAGGGAGGCAGACACCTACGAGCAGTACTTC
TRBD1 | few | TRBJ1-6 | TRBV20-1 | CSARDMGQGAYSPLHF | TGCAGTGCTAGAGATATGGGGCAGGGGGCTTATTCACCCCTCCACTTT
. | few | TRBJ1-2 | TRBV28 | CASSSGGLVGRDYGYTF | TGTGCCAGCAGTTCCGGGGGCCTGGTGGGTAGGGACTATGGCTACACCTTC
TRBD1 | . | TRBJ1-1 | TRBV15 | CATSKDRAGEAFF | TGTGCCACCAGCAAAGACAGGGCCGGTGAAGCTTTCTTT
. | . | TRBJ2-7 | TRBV13 | CASSHWTDSYEQYF | TGTGCCAGCAGCCACTGGACAGACTCCTACGAGCAGTACTTC
. | many | TRBJ2-3 | TRBV7-6 | CASSLSPVVAGTDTQYF | TGTGCCAGCAGCTTATCCCCAGTGGTAGCGGGCACAGATACGCAGTATTTT
. | few | TRBJ2-3 | TRBV7-9 | CASSSSGTPSTDTQYF | TGTGCCAGCAGCTCATCCGGGACCCCTAGCACAGATACGCAGTATTTT
. | many | TRBJ2-7 | TRBV27 | CASSPGPILSLYEQYF | TGTGCCAGCAGTCCGGGGCCAATCCTTTCCCTCTACGAGCAGTACTTC
. | many | TRBJ2-2 | TRBV7-9 | CASSLSFLGGRDTGELFF | TGTGCCAGCAGCTTGTCATTCCTCGGGGGCCGCGACACCGGGGAGCTGTTTTTT
. | . | TRBJ2-2 | TRBV7-9 | CASSPKGGNTGELFF | TGTGCCAGCAGCCCGAAGGGCGGGAACACCGGGGAGCTGTTTTTT
. | . | TRBJ1-5 | TRBV12-3/TRBV12-4 | CASSWDWESNQPQHF | TGTGCCAGCAGTTGGGATTGGGAATCCAATCAGCCCCAGCATTTT
TRBD2 | . | TRBJ2-3 | TRBV5-4 | CASSPTGLRTDTQYF | TGTGCCAGCAGCCCTACGGGACTACGCACAGATACGCAGTATTTT
. | many | TRBJ1-2 | TRBV7-6 | CASSPGGPRGYTF | TGTGCCAGCAGCCCAGGAGGGCCGCGGGGCTACACCTTC
. | . | TRBJ2-7 | TRBV6-2/TRBV6-3 | CASSRGLFYEQYF | TGTGCCAGCAGCCGCGGACTCTTTTACGAGCAGTACTTC
. | once | TRBJ1-1 | TRBV27 | CASSLGGGAEAFF | TGTGCCAGCAGTTTAGGGGGCGGCGCTGAAGCTTTCTTT
. | many | TRBJ2-3 | TRBV7-2 | CASSLGDLQYF | TGTGCCAGCAGCTTAGGGGATCTGCAGTATTTT
. | . | TRBJ1-5 | TRBV20-1 | CSARDRGQGNQPQHF | TGCAGTGCTAGAGATCGGGGGCAGGGCAATCAGCCCCAGCATTTT
. | . | TRBJ1-1 | TRBV28 | CASSRSGLEAFF | TGTGCCAGCAGTAGATCAGGGTTGGAAGCTTTCTTT
TRBD1 | few | TRBJ1-5 | TRBV5-6 | CASSPGQTMGPQHF | TGTGCCAGCAGCCCGGGACAGACTATGGGGCCCCAGCATTTT